A selection of T cell receptor beta chains follows, all from one sample in a study of blood T cell repertoires in COVID-19. The assay was immunoSEQ multiplex PCR, and TCRdb's table has in-frame clones only and misses some. The sample shows around 200,000 clones, about 88% of them seen only once. The sample comprised peripheral blood. The receptors were gathered from a woman aged 80 or over in a cohort sampled during active or convalescent COVID-19. CDR3s include the opening cysteine and the closing phenylalanine or tryptophan. D genes are given only for firm matches. For some rows the clone size is stated as once, few or many, or as a class when expanded; others skip it.

TGTGCCACCAGTGATTTGGGGACTAGCGGGGCGAACACCGGGGAGCTGTTTTTT,CATSDLGTSGANTGELFF,TRBJ2-2,NA,TRBV24-1,TRBD2
TGTGCCAGCTCACTTAGAATTCCGGGACAAGACTACAATGAGCAGTTCTTC,CASSLRIPGQDYNEQFF,TRBJ2-1,NA,TRBV18,NA
TGTGCCAGCAGCTTAGCTGGGACAGAGAATAATTCACCCCTCCACTTT,CASSLAGTENNSPLHF,TRBJ1-6,NA,TRBV7-2,TRBD1
TGTGCCAGCAGCCTCGGACTAGCGGGAAAGCAAGAGACCCAGTACTTC,CASSLGLAGKQETQYF,TRBJ2-5,NA,TRBV2,TRBD2
TGTGCCAGCAGCGTAGGGATCGGGGGAGATACGCAGTATTTT,CASSVGIGGDTQYF,TRBJ2-3,NA,TRBV9,NA
TGCGCCAGCAGCTCCTCACCAACAGGGACCCAAGAGACCCAGTACTTC,CASSSSPTGTQETQYF,TRBJ2-5,NA,TRBV5-1,NA
TGTGCCAGAGGACTAGCGGGAGTAAGAGAGTACAATGAGCAGTTCTTC,CARGLAGVREYNEQFF,TRBJ2-1,NA,TRBV2,TRBD2
TGCGCCAGCAGCTTATCAGGGGTTGATCGAGAGACCCAGTACTTC,CASSLSGVDRETQYF,TRBJ2-5,NA,TRBV5-1,NA
TGTGCCAGCAGCCACCTGGACAGGGATCTCTATGGCTACACCTTC,CASSHLDRDLYGYTF,TRBJ1-2,NA,TRBV7-9,TRBD1
TGTGCCAGCTCACTAAATTACATTGCAACTAATGAAAAACTGTTTTTT,CASSLNYIATNEKLFF,TRBJ1-4,NA,TRBV18,NA
TGTGCCAGCAGTCAACAGGGGCATAGGAACACTGAAGCTTTCTTT,CASSQQGHRNTEAFF,TRBJ1-1,few,TRBV28,TRBD1
TGTGCCAGTAGTATAGGAGGGAGGACCAAAAACATTCAGTACTTC,CASSIGGRTKNIQYF,TRBJ2-4,once,TRBV19,NA
TGTGCCACCAGCTCATCCGGTGATGAGCAGTTCTTC,CATSSSGDEQFF,TRBJ2-1,NA,TRBV15,NA